This TCR beta chain was documented in a study of T cell clonotyping in hematopoietic cell transplantation. Sequencing used immunoSEQ multiplex PCR; TCRdb keeps in-frame clones, though not all of them. Of roughly 42,000 clones in the sample, 85% to 95% were seen once. The CDR3 consists of 13 residues. Trimming left V 4 bases short and J 8 bases short, with 9 bases between. Germline CDR1 is SGHDN and CDR2 is FVKESK. The sequencing sample was made of peripheral blood mononuclear cells. The V gene is TRBV14, the J gene TRBJ1-6, with TRBD1 as a possible D gene (5 bases). The sequence derives from a woman between 50 and 59 years old in good health. Some clones in this sample may be carry-over from other donors' samples. The CDR3 DNA reads as TGTGCCAGCAGCCTCCTCAGGGATTCACCCCTCCACTTT. It translates to CASSLLRDSPLHF.